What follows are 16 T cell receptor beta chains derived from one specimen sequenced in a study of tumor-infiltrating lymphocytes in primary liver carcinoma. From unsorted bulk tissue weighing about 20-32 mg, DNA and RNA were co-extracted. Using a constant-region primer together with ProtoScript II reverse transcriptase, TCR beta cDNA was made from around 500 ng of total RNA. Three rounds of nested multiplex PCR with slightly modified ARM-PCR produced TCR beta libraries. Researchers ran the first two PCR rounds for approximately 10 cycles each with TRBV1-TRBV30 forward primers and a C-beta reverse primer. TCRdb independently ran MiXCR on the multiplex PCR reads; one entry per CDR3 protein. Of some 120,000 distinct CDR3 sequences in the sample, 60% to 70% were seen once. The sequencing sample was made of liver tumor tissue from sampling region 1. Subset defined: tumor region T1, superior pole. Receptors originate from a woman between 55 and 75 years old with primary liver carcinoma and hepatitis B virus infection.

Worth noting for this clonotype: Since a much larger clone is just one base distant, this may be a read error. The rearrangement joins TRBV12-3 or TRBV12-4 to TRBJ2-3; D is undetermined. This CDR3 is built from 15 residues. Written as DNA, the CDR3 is TGTGCCATCAGTCACTCGCTCCTGATTGCAGATACGCAGTATTTT. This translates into CAISHSLLIADTQYF.

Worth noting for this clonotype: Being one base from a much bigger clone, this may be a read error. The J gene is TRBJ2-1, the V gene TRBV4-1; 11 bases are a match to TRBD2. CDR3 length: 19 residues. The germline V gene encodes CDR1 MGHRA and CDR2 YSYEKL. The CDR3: CVSSQEGATSGRSYNEQFF. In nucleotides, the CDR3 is TGCGTCAGCAGCCAAGAGGGGGCCACTAGCGGGAGATCCTACAATGAGCAGTTCTTC.

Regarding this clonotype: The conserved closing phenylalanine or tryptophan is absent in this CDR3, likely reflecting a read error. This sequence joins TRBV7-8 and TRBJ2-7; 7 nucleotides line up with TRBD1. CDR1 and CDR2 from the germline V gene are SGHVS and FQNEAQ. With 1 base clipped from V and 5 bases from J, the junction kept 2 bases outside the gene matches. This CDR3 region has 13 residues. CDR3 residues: CASSLDRGDEQYI. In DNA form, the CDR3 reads TGTGCCAGCAGCTTAGACAGGGGAGACGAGCAGTACATA.

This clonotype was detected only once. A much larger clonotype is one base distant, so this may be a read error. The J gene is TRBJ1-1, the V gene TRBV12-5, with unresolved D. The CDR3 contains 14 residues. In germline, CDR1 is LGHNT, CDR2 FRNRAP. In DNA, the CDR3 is TGTGCTAGTGATTTGGTTCTACAGAACACTGAAGCTTTCTTT. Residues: CASDLVLQNTEAFF.

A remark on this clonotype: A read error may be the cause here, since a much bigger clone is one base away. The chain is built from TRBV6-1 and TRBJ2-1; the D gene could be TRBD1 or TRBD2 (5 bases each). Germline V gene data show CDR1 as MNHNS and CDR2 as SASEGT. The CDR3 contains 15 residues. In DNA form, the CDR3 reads TGTGCCAGGAGTGAATTAGGGACGGAGGACAATGAGCAGTTCTTC. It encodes CARSELGTEDNEQFF.

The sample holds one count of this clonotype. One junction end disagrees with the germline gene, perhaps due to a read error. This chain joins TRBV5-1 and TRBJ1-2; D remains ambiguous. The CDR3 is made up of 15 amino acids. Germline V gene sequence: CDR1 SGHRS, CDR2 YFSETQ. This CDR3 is CASSLVPEADYDYTF. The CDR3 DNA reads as TGCGCCAGCAGCTTGGTCCCCGAGGCCGACTATGACTACACCTTC.

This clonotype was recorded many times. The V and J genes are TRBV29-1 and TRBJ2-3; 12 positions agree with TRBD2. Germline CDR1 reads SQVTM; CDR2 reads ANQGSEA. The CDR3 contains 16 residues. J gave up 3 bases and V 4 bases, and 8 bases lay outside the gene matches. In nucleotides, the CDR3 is TGCAGCGTTGCCGTGACTAGCGGGAGAAGGACAGATACGCAGTATTTT. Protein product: CSVAVTSGRRTDTQYF.

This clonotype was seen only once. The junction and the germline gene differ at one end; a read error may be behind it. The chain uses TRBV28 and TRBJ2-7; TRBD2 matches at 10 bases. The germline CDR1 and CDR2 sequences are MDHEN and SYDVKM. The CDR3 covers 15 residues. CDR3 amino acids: CASSLPSGGSYERYF. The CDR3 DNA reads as TGTGCCAGCAGTTTACCTAGCGGGGGCTCTTACGAGCGGTACTTC.

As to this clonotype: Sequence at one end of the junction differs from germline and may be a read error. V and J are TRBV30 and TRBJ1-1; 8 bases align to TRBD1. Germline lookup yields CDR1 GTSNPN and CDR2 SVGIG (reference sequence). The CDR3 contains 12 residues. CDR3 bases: TGTGCCCGACGGACAGGGAACACTGAAGCTTCCTTT. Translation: CARRTGNTEASF.

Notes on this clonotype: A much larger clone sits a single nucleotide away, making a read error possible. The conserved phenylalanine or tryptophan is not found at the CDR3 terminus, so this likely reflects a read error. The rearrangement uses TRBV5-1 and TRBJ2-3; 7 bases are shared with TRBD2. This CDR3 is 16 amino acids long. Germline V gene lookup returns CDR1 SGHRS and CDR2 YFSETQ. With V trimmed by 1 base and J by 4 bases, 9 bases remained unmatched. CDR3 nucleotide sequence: TGCGCCAGCAGCTTGTTGGCGGGAGCCGTCCCAGATACGCAGTATCTT. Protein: CASSLLAGAVPDTQYL.

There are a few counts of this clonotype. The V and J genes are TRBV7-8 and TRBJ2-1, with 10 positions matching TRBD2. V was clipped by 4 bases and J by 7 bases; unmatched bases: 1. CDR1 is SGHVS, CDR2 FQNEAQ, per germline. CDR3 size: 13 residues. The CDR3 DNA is TGTGCCAGCAGCTCGACTAGCGGGAATGAGCAGTTCTTC. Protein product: CASSSTSGNEQFF.

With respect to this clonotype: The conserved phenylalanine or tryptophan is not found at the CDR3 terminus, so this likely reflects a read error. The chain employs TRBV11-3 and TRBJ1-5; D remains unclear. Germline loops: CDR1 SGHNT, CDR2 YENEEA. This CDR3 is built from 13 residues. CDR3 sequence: CASSLQSNQPQHI. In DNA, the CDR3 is TGTGCCAGCAGCTTACAGTCCAATCAGCCTCAGCATATT.

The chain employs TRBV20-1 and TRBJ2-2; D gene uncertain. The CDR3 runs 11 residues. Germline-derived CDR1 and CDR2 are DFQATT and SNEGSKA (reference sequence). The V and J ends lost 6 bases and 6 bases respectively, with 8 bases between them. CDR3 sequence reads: CSARRAGELFF. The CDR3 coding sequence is TGCAGTGCAAGACGGGCCGGGGAGCTGTTTTTT.

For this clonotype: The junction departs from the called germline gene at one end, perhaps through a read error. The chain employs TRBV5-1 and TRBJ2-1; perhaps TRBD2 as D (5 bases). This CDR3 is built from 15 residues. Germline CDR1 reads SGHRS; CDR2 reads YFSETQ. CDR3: CTSSLQLALRNEQFF. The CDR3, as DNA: TGCACCAGCAGCTTGCAGCTAGCCCTGAGGAATGAGCAGTTCTTC.

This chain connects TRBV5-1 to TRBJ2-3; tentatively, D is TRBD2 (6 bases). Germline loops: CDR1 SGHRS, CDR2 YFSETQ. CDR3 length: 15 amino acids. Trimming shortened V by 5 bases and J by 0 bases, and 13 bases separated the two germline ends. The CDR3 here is CASSGAGLSTDTQYF. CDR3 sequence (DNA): TGCGCCAGCAGTGGGGCGGGATTAAGCACAGATACGCAGTATTTT.

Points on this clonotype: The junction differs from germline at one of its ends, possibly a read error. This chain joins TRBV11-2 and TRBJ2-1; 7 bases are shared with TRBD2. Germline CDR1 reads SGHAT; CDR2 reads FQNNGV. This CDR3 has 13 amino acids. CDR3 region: CASNLEPGGEQFF. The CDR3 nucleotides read TGCGCCAGCAACTTAGAACCGGGAGGAGAGCAGTTCTTC.